The rows below give T cell receptor beta chains drawn from one sample of a study of cytomegalovirus exposure and HLA in healthy donors. Sequenced by immunoSEQ multiplex PCR; TCRdb stores in-frame clones only, minus some. The sample consists of over 130,000 clones, approximately 82% of them appearing once. The specimen sequenced was PBMCs. Receptor source: a man aged 25-45 years in good health and CMV-seropositive. Each CDR3 is given with its conserved first and last residue. Fields, in order: V gene, J gene, CDR3 protein.

V gene: TRBV7-3; J gene: TRBJ2-7; CDR3 protein: CASSSGLAGVDEQYF
V gene: TRBV2; J gene: TRBJ1-6; CDR3 protein: CASVRVSGDSPLHF
V gene: TRBV6-5; J gene: TRBJ1-3; CDR3 protein: CASSITGFSGNTIYF
V gene: TRBV2; J gene: TRBJ2-5; CDR3 protein: CASSDGGMETQYF
V gene: TRBV5-1; J gene: TRBJ2-4; CDR3 protein: CASSPRQGIAKNIQYF
V gene: TRBV7-9; J gene: TRBJ2-2; CDR3 protein: CASSSILGLAGVTGELFF
V gene: TRBV6-5; J gene: TRBJ2-6; CDR3 protein: CASSYILGGANVLTF
V gene: TRBV6-6; J gene: TRBJ2-7; CDR3 protein: CASSRARGQSVHEQYF
V gene: TRBV7-8; J gene: TRBJ2-2; CDR3 protein: CASSNRQGANTGELFF
V gene: TRBV5-4; J gene: TRBJ1-2; CDR3 protein: CASSLDKMSPYGYTF
V gene: TRBV7-9; J gene: TRBJ1-1; CDR3 protein: CASSLAIVREGATEAFF
V gene: TRBV6-4; J gene: TRBJ1-1; CDR3 protein: CASSQGVTEAFF
V gene: TRBV7-9; J gene: TRBJ1-5; CDR3 protein: CASSHHNSNQPQHF
V gene: TRBV6-5; J gene: TRBJ2-7; CDR3 protein: CASRGSGGLYEQYF
V gene: TRBV5-5; J gene: TRBJ1-1; CDR3 protein: CASSPRTGVTEAFF